The present entry profiles one T cell receptor beta chain with its context. Relative to its sample, this clonotype is medium-sized (0.01 to 0.1%). The specificity of this receptor is unknown. No base quality information exists; no much larger clone differs at one position. The library was generated by single-cell sequencing. Sequencing was carried out with an Illumina NovaSeq 6000. For cell capture and library preparation, the team used the BD Rhapsody Targeted mRNA and AbSeq Reagent Kit in a microwell format. Libraries covered TCR, sample tags, AbSeq, and targeted mRNA from the Human T-Cell Expression Panel plus custom TOX and TOX2 primers. Libraries were sequenced on an Illumina NovaSeq. The authors processed their data as follows. The analysis covered about 10,000 cells in total, of which 6,500 to 8,000 were CD8 T cells and about 4,500 were CD8 T cells with an identifiable TCR CDR3. Raw data were processed with the BD Rhapsody Targeted Analysis Pipeline with V(D)J processing on the Seven Bridges Genomics platform. Quality control, Sample Tag demultiplexing with Lex-BDSMK, clone identification with VDJ Explorer, and Seurat clustering were performed in SeqGeq 1.6.0. Clones comprising <1% of CD8 T cells were considered non-expanded; clones comprising >2.5% of the sample were considered clonal expansions. TCRdb trimmed public reads at Q25 via fastp, called clones via MiXCR and kept in-frame beta chains. All rows with the same CDR3 protein become a single entry with the most common DNA and genes. The V and J calls here are based on TCRdb, not the publication. The sample table contains approximately 22,000 distinct CDR3 sequences; only one count was recorded for about a third of them. The top ten clones comprise under 30% of the sample.

Interpreted using the paper, the time point label stands for: five sample-tagged time points from pre-transplant (day -1) to day 368 post-transplant, pooled. PBMC were thawed and then stimulated for over nine hours with a CMV IE-1 overlapping peptide library, with no transport inhibitors added. After being thawed and rested overnight, the cells were stimulated in R10 medium along with CD28/CD49d costimulation. The IE-1 peptide library was made up of 15-amino-acid peptides with 11-amino-acid overlaps. Each time point was barcoded with BD Single-Cell Multiplexing Kit Sample Tags, pooled, and stained with oligo-conjugated anti-CD45RA plus sorting antibodies. A BD FACSAria III was used to sort CMV-responsive CD8+CD137+ and CD4+CD154+ T cells at 4-way purity. EDTA vacutainers were used to collect blood, which was then processed with a Ficoll gradient within 1-24 hours. The entry originates in a study of immune aging and cytomegalovirus after organ transplant (dated by TCRdb to the early 2020s). Broadly, across the study: Three-drug immunosuppression with prednisone, tacrolimus, and mycophenolate was given to all transplant recipients. The investigation overall reported the following: Post-transplant increases in aged-phenotype cells were observed regardless of clone size, following viremia and occurring earlier in large clones (days 200-264) than in small clones. Large clones contained a bigger proportion of TEMRA cells, and over time the seven largest clones (over 1,900 cells) picked up aged and TEMRA cells and lost TCM cells. CD57 was not measured in the sequencing data, so a conservative gene-based aging definition was used instead.

From cysteine to phenylalanine, the CDR3 is 16 amino acids long. The DNA shown is the 48-base CDR3, in frame from base 1. V is pared back by 7 bases and J by 5 bases, with 21 bases lying between the germline termini. CDR1 and CDR2 were assigned from the germline V gene (reference sequence) as SEHNR and FQNEAQ. The sequence links TRBV7-9 to TRBJ2-1; the D gene is tentatively TRBD1 or TRBD2, each matching 6 bases. The receptor comes from a female donor who had a heart transplant and CMV viremia. The sample was CMV peptide-activated CD4+ and CD8+ T cells sorted from blood, taken at five time points, pooled. The meaning of the sample's cell subset or site label: sorted CD8+CD137+ and CD4+CD154+ T cells after 11 to 12 h CMV IE-1 peptide stimulation. The DNA reads TGTGCCAGCATCCTTAACACAGGGTCGGGGGACAATGAGCAGTTCTTC. It specifies CASILNTGSGDNEQFF.